This T cell receptor beta chain came from a study of response to subunit inactivated influenza vaccine. This CDR3 has 18 residues. Germline CDR1 and CDR2: SGHRS and YFSETQ. V was shortened by 5 bases and J by 0 bases, with 23 bases between the two germline ends. TCRdb analysed the RT-PCR reads with MiXCR anew, one entry per CDR3 protein. Of around 760,000 distinct CDR3 sequences listed, about 15% were seen once; the top ten hold around 7%. Points from the study as a whole: It was suggested by the authors that few new T cells are recruited by each seasonal influenza vaccination.

Concerning this clonotype itself: Antigen specificity is unknown.

The TCR sequence derives from a man aged 50 to 60 who received an inactivated influenza vaccine. The sequences come from PBMCs from blood, collected roughly 15 days before vaccination. This chain uses TRBV5-1 with TRBJ2-5; D unresolved. The CDR3 nucleotides are TGCGCCAGCAGTCGTTGGGAAGGCCGACTGGACCACCAAGAGACCCAGTACTTC. Amino acids: CASSRWEGRLDHQETQYF. Full variable domain (missing parts from reference TRBV5-1 and TRBJ2-5): KAGVTQTPRYLIKTRGQQVTLSCSPISGHRSVSWYQQTPGQGLQFLFEYFSETQRNKGNFPGRFSGRQFSNSRSEMNVSTLELGDSALYLCASSRWEGRLDHQETQYFGPGTRLLVL.